This T cell receptor (beta chain) was profiled in a study of OX40 agonist ivuxolimab in advanced cancers. Study in general: Ivuxolimab is an agonistic anti-OX40 (CD134) antibody, and patients were treated with it. Intravenous ivuxolimab at 0.01 to 10 mg/kg was given to patients every 2 weeks.

V was trimmed by 6 bases and J by 4 bases, leaving 12 bases between them. The CDR3 length is 14 residues. Germline loops: CDR1 SEHNR, CDR2 FQNEAQ (reference sequence). A word on this clone: Its specificity is not known.

Study results and caveats: The mean number of expanded clones was higher in CD8+ T cells than in CD4+. Partial responders at 0.1-3.0 mg/kg had among the lowest clonal expansion.

Clones were sequenced by immunoSEQ multiplex PCR, and TCRdb holds only the in-frame ones, with some missing. The sample holds some 8,000 clones, approximately 90% seen once. The chain is built from TRBV7-9 and TRBJ2-2; D remains ambiguous. The source material was CD4+ or CD8+ T cells sorted from blood, sampled in a trial of the OX40 agonist ivuxolimab. The receptor was derived from an adult with an advanced solid tumor such as melanoma, head and neck, liver or kidney cancer. The CDR3: CASRRGSGTGELFF. Here the CDR3 DNA reads TGTGCCAGCAGACGAGGTAGTGGCACCGGGGAGCTGTTTTTT.